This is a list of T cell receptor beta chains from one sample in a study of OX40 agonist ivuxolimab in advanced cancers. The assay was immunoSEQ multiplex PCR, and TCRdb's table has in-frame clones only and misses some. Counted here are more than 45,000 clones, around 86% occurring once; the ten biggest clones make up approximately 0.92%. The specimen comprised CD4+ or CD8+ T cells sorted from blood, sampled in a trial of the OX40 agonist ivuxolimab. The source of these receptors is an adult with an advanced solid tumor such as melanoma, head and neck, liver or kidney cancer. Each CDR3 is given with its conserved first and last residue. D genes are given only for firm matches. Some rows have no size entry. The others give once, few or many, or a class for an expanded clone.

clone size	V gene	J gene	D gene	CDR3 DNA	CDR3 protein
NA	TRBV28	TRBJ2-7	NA	TGTGGATCCTACGAGCAGTACTTC	CGSYEQYF
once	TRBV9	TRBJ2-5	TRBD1	TGTGCCAGCAGCGCAGGGACAGGGGTGTTAGAGACCCAGTACTTC	CASSAGTGVLETQYF
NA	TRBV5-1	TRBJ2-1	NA	TGCGCCAGCAGCCCATCCGTAGGGGGCTCCTACAATGAGCAGTTCTTC	CASSPSVGGSYNEQFF
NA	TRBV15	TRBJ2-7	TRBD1	TGTGCCACCAGCAGGCAACAGGGGAGCTACGAGCAGTACTTC	CATSRQQGSYEQYF
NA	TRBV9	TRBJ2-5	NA	TGTGCCAGCAGCGTAGGGGCGCCGGGGGAGACCCAGTACTTC	CASSVGAPGETQYF
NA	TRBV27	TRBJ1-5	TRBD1	TGTGCCAGCAGTTGGACAGGGGGCGATCAGCCCCAGCATTTT	CASSWTGGDQPQHF
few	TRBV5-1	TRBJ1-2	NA	TGCGCCAGCAGCCCCTCCCGGTCCGGGAATAACTATGGCTACACCTTC	CASSPSRSGNNYGYTF
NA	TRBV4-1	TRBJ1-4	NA	TGCGCCAGCAGCCCAACGGGGGACCAGGGGCGGGAAAAACTGTTTTTT	CASSPTGDQGREKLFF
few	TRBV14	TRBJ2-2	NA	TGTGCCAGCACCCATCTGATAGGGGGGGCTGGGGAGCTGTTTTTT	CASTHLIGGAGELFF
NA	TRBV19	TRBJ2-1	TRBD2	TGTGCCAGTCTTCCAACCGGGACTAGCGGCAGTAGTGGGCAGTTCTTC	CASLPTGTSGSSGQFF
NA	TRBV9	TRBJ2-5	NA	TGTGCCAGCAGTGCTGACTACCAAGAGACCCAGTACTTC	CASSADYQETQYF
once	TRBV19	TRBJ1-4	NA	TGTGCCAGTAGTAGGAGGAGGGAGAACAACTTCAACAGGGATGAAAAACTGTTTTTT	CASSRRRENNFNRDEKLFF
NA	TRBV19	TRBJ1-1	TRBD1	TGTGCCAGTAGTCGACAGGGCCTTTCACGGGCTGAAGCTTTCTTT	CASSRQGLSRAEAFF
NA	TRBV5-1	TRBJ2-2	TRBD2	TGCGCCAGCAGCAAGGGACTAGCGGGAGGGATGAACACCGGGGAGCTGTTTTTT	CASSKGLAGGMNTGELFF
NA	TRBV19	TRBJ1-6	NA	TGTGCCAGTAGTCTAGTTAATTCACCCCTCCACTTT	CASSLVNSPLHF
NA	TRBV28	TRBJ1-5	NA	TGTGCCAGCAGGGATCTCCCCGGTATGGGCAATCAGCCCCAGCATTTT	CASRDLPGMGNQPQHF
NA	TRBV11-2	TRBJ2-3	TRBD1	TGTGCCAGCAGCCCCGGGACAGGAAGCACAGATACGCAGTATTTT	CASSPGTGSTDTQYF
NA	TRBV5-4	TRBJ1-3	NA	TGTGCCAGCAGCTCAATGGGCGCGAGCTCTGGAAACACCATATATTTT	CASSSMGASSGNTIYF
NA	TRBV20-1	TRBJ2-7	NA	TGCAGTGCTAGGTACGGGGTCGAGCAGTACTTC	CSARYGVEQYF
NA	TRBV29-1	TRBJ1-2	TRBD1	TGCAGCGGCGGGGACAGGGTGGATGGCTACACCTTC	CSGGDRVDGYTF
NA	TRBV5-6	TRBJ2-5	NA	TGTGCCAGCAGCTTTGAGGCTACCCCAGAGACCCAGTACTTC	CASSFEATPETQYF
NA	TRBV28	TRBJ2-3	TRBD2	TGTGCCAGCAGAGGGGGGACTAGCGGGAAGAGGGCAGATACGCAGTATTTT	CASRGGTSGKRADTQYF
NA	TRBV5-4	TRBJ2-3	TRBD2	TGTGCCAGCAGCTTCAGGACTAGAACCTCCGGAGATACGCAGTATTTT	CASSFRTRTSGDTQYF
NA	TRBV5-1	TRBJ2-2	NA	TGCGCCAGCAGCTTGGGACAGAGATACACCGGGGAGCTGTTTTTT	CASSLGQRYTGELFF
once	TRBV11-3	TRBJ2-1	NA	TGTGCCAGCAGCTTAGTTGGCTACAATGAGCAGTTCTTC	CASSLVGYNEQFF
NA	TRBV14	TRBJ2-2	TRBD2	TGTGCCAGCAGCCGGACTAGCGGGAGGGGCACCGGGGAGCTGTTTTTT	CASSRTSGRGTGELFF
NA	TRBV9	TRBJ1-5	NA	TGTGCCAGCAGCGTAGTGGGTTGGTGTCAGCCCCAGCATTTT	CASSVVGWCQPQHF
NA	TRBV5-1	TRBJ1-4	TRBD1	TGCGCCAGCAGCATGGGACAGTTCAATGAAAAACTGTTTTTT	CASSMGQFNEKLFF
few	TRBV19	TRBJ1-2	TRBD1	TGTGCCAGTAGTATAGAGGGGACAGGGCCGAACTATGGCTACACCTTC	CASSIEGTGPNYGYTF
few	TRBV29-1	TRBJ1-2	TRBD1	TGCAGCGTTACTGGGACAGGCCTACACTATGGCTACACCTTC	CSVTGTGLHYGYTF
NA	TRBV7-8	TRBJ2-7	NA	TGTGCCAGCAGCTTAGGAGGGGCCGAGGTTCAGTACGAGCAGTACTTC	CASSLGGAEVQYEQYF
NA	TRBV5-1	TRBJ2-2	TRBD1	TGCGCCAGCAGCTCGACAGGGGGTGAGGTCGGGGAGCTGTTTTTT	CASSSTGGEVGELFF
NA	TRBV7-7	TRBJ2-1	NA	TGTGCCAGCAGCTCCGGCAGGGACGGGAACAATGAGCAGTTCTTC	CASSSGRDGNNEQFF
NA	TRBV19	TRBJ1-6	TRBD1	TGTGCCAGTAGTTCGGGACAGGGTTTTCTGTTTAATTCACCCCTCCACTTT	CASSSGQGFLFNSPLHF
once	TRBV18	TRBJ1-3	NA	TGTGCCAGCTCACCATCGGGGGCAAGCTCTGGAAACACCATATATTTT	CASSPSGASSGNTIYF
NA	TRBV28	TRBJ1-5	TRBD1	TGTGCCAGCAGTTCCACGACAGGGAGCAATCAGCCCCAGCATTTT	CASSSTTGSNQPQHF
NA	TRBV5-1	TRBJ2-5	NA	TGCGCCAGCAGCGGCCAGGGCCAAGAGACCCAGTACTTC	CASSGQGQETQYF
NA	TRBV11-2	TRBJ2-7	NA	TGTGCCAGCAGCTTAGTTGTGGGACTCTCCTACGAGCAGTACTTC	CASSLVVGLSYEQYF
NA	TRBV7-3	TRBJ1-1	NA	TGTGCCAGCAGCCTACATCCGAACATTGAAGCTTTCTTT	CASSLHPNIEAFF
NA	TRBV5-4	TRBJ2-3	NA	TGTGCCAGCAGCTTGAAGGTGGGGGGCACAGATACGCAGTATTTT	CASSLKVGGTDTQYF
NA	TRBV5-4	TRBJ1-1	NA	TGTGCCAGCACGATGGGGGGGGGCGGTTCTATGAACACTGAAGCTTTCTTT	CASTMGGGGSMNTEAFF
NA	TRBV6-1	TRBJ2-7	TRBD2	TGTGCCAGCAGTGAAGGGACTAGCGGGCACACTACCTACGAGCAGTACTTC	CASSEGTSGHTTYEQYF
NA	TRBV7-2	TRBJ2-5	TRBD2	TGTTTCGGGGGGTATCCCCAAAGCCAAGAGACCCAGTACTTC	CFGGYPQSQETQYF
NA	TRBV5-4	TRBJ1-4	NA	TGTGCCAGCAGCTTGTGGCCGGGGGGAAAACTGTTTTTT	CASSLWPGGKLFF
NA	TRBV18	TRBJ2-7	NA	TGTGCCAGCTCACAAATGGGGGACTCCTACGAGCAGTACTTC	CASSQMGDSYEQYF
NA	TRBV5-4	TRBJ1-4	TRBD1	TGTGCCAGCAGCCCGGGGGGGACAGGGAAAGAAAAACTGTTTTTT	CASSPGGTGKEKLFF
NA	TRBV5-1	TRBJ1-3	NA	TGCGCCAGCAGCTCGGGGGACAACTCTGGAAACACCATATATTTT	CASSSGDNSGNTIYF
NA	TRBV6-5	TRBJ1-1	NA	TGTGCCACCTTAGGCAGAGTGGGCACTGAAGCTTTCTTT	CATLGRVGTEAFF
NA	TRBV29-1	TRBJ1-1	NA	TGCAGCGTTGGACAGAACACTGAAGCTTTCTTT	CSVGQNTEAFF
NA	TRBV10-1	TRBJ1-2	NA	TGCGCCAGCAGTGAGTCCCGGGGGTATGGCTACACCTTC	CASSESRGYGYTF
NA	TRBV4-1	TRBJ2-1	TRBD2	TGCGCCAGCAGCCAGGGACTAGCGGGAGTCTACAATGAGCAGTTCTTC	CASSQGLAGVYNEQFF
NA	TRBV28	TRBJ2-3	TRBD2	TGTGCATATCCCTGGGCGGGAGTGGCAGATACGCAGTATTTT	CAYPWAGVADTQYF
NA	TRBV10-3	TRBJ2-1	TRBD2	TGTGCCATCAGCAATAGCGGGAAATCCTCCAATGAGCAGTTCTTC	CAISNSGKSSNEQFF
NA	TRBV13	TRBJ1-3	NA	TGTGCCAGCAGCTTAGTAGGGGGGGCCTCTGGAAACACCATATATTTT	CASSLVGGASGNTIYF
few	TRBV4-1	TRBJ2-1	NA	TGCGCCAGCAGCCAAGACGTTGGCTCGTACAATGAGCAGTTCTTC	CASSQDVGSYNEQFF
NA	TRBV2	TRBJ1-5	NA	TGTGCCAGCAGTGAAAGGAGAAATCAGCCCCAGCATTTT	CASSERRNQPQHF
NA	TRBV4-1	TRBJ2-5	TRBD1	TGCGCCAGCAGCCAAGCCGCCGGGACAGGGGGATCAGGCGAGACCCAGTACTTC	CASSQAAGTGGSGETQYF
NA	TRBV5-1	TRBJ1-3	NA	TGCGCCAGCAGCTTGGTGGCAGGGCCTACTGGAAACACCATATATTTT	CASSLVAGPTGNTIYF
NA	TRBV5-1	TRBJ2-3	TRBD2	TGCGCCAGCAGCTTGGGTCTAGCGGGAGCAGGGGGCACAGATACGCAGTATTTT	CASSLGLAGAGGTDTQYF
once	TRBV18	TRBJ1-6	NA	TGTGCCAGCTCAGGGGTCCTTGGGTTGAATAATTCACCCCTCCACTTT	CASSGVLGLNNSPLHF